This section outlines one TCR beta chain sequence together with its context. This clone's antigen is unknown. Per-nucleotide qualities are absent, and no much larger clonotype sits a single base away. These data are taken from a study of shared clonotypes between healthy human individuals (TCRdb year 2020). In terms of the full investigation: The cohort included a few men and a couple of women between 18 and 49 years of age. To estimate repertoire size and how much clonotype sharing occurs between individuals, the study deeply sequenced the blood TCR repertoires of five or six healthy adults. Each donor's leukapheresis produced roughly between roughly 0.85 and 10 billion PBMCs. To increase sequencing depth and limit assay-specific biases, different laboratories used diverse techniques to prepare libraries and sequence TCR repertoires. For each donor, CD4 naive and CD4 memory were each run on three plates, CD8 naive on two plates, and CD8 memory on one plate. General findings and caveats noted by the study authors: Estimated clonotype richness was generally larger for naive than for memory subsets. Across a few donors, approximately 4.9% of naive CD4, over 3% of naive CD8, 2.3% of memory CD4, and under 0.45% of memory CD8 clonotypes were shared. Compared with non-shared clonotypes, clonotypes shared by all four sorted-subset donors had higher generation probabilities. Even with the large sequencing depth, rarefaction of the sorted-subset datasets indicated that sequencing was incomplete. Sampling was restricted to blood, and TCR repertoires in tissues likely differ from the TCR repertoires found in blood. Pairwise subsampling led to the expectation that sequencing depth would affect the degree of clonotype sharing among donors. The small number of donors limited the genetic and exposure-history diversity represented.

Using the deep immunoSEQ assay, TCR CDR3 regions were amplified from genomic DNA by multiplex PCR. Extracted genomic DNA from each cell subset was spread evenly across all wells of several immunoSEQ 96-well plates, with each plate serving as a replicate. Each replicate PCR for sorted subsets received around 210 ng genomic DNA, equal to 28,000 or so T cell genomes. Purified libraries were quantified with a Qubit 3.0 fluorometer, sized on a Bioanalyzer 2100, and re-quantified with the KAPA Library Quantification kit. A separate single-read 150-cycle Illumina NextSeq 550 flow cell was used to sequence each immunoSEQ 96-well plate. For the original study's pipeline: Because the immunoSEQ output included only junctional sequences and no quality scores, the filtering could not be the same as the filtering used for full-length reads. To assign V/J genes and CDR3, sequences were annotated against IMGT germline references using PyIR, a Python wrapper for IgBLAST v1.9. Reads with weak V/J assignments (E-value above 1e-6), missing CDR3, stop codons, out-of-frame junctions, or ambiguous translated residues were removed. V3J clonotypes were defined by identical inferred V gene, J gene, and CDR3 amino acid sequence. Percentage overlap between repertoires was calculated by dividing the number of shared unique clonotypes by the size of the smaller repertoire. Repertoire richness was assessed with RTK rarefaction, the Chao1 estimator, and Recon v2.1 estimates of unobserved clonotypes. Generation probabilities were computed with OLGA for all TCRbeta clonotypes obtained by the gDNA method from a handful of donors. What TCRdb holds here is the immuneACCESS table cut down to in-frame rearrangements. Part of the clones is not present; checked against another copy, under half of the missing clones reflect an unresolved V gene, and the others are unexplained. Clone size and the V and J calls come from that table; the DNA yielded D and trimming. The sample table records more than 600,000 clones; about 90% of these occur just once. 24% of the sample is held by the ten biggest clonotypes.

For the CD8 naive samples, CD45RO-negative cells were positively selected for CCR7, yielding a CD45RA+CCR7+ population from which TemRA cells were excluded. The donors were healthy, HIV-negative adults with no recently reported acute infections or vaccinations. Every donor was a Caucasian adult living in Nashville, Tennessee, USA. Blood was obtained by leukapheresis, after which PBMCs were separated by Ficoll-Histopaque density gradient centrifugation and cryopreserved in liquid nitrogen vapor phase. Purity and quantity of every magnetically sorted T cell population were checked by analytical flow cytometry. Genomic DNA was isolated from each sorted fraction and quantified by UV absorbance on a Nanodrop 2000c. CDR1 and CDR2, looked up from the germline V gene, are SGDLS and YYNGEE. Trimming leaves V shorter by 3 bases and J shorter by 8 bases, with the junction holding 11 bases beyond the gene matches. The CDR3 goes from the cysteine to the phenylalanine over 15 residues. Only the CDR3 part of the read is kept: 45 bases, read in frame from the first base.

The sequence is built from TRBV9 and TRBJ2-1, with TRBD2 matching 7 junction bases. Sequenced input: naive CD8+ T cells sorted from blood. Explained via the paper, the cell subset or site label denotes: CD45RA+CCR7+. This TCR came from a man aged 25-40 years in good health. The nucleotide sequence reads TGTGCCAGCAGCGCTGGGGGAGGGCTTTACGATGAGCAGTTCTTC. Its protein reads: CASSAGGGLYDEQFF.